One sample yielded the 20 T cell receptor beta chains listed below, sequenced in a study of blood T cell repertoires in COVID-19. Sequenced by immunoSEQ multiplex PCR; TCRdb stores in-frame clones only, minus some. This sample yields a few hundred thousand clones, of which 80% to 90% are seen a single time; 1% to 1.5% belongs to the top ten. Sequencing was carried out using PBMCs or T cells enriched from blood (not recorded which). The origin of the receptors is a man in his thirties or forties who had recovered from COVID-19.

The chain recombines TRBV5-3 with TRBJ2-2; 8 nucleotides agree with TRBD2. TRBV5-3 is an open reading frame, and its role is uncertain. This CDR3 spans 15 amino acids. With V trimmed by 3 bases and J by 1 base, 2 bases remained unmatched. CDR3 nucleotides: TGTGCCAGAAGCTCCCTAGCGGGGAACACCGGGGAGCTGTTTTTT. It encodes CARSSLAGNTGELFF.

The chain couples TRBV3-1 (or the pseudogene TRBV3-2) to TRBJ2-7, with D maybe TRBD2 (5 bases). From germline, CDR1 is LGHDT and CDR2 YNNKEL (reference sequence). The CDR3 extends over 13 amino acids. V lost 5 bases and J lost 2, with 10 bases in between. The CDR3 reads CASSATRAYEQYF. The CDR3 DNA reads as TGTGCCAGCAGCGCCACTAGAGCCTACGAGCAGTACTTC.

V usage is TRBV18 and J usage is TRBJ1-1, with D tentatively TRBD1 (6 bases). The V end lost 6 bases, the J end lost 1 base, and 9 bases lay between the germline ends. Germline CDR1 is KGHSH and CDR2 is LQKENI. The CDR3 is 13 residues long. The CDR3 here is CASSAQGNTEAFF. CDR3 DNA: TGTGCCAGCTCGGCACAGGGGAACACTGAAGCTTTCTTT.

The CDR3 loop is CASSTGQNQPQHF. The CDR3 coding sequence is TGTGCCAGCAGTACGGGACAAAATCAGCCCCAGCATTTT. This sequence joins TRBV11-2 and TRBJ1-5, with D perhaps matching TRBD1 (6 bases). This CDR3 comprises 13 residues. V lost 6 bases and J 4 bases, leaving 10 bases between the germline ends. Germline V CDR1 and CDR2: SGHAT, FQNNGV.

The genes are TRBV30 and TRBJ1-1; D possibly corresponds to TRBD1 (6 bases). Per the germline V gene, CDR1 is GTSNPN and CDR2 is SVGIG (reference sequence). With 6 bases removed from V and 0 bases from J, the gap between germline ends came to 26 bases. This CDR3 region has 18 residues. The CDR3 coding sequence is TGTGCCTGCAGGGGAAACCGGAGGCCATACGGCATGAACACTGAAGCTTTCTTT. It encodes CACRGNRRPYGMNTEAFF. The whole variable domain, remainder taken from reference TRBV30 and TRBJ1-1, is SQTIHQWPATLVQPVGSPLSLECTVEGTSNPNLYWYRQAAGRGLQLLFYSVGIGQISSEVPQNLSASRPQDRQFILSSKKLLLSDSGFYLCACRGNRRPYGMNTEAFFGQGTRLTVV.

V is TRBV6-2 or TRBV6-3 and J is TRBJ1-5, with 9 bases that match TRBD1. With V trimmed by 4 bases and J by 2 bases, 0 bases remained unmatched. Per germline, CDR1 MNHEY and CDR2 SVGEGT. The CDR3 covers 14 residues. This CDR3 reads CASSWTGGNQPQHF. The CDR3 DNA follows: TGTGCCAGCAGTTGGACAGGGGGCAATCAGCCCCAGCATTTT.

The V gene is TRBV18, the J gene TRBJ1-2; tentatively, D is TRBD1 (6 bases). The V gene lost 6 bases and the J gene lost 8 bases, with 25 bases spanning the gap. CDR1 and CDR2 from the germline V gene are KGHSH and LQKENI. The length of the CDR3 is 16 residues. DNA of the CDR3: TGTGCCAGCTCCGGTTTAGAGACCGGAGGGGGGGTCGGCTACACCTTC. Its protein product is CASSGLETGGGVGYTF.

The chain is built from TRBV11-2 and TRBJ1-2; a weak D match, TRBD1 (6 bases). The CDR3 runs to 14 residues. Germline V gene data show CDR1 as SGHAT and CDR2 as FQNNGV. The V and J ends lost 1 base and 2 bases respectively, with 8 bases between them. CDR3 DNA: TGTGCCAGCAGCTTAGTCAGGGGAAACTATGGCTACACCTTC. Translation gives CASSLVRGNYGYTF.

The CDR3, as DNA: TGTGCCAGCAGTCGTGACAGGACGGGAGAGCAGTACTTC. This sequence encodes CASSRDRTGEQYF. The gene calls are TRBV6-5 and TRBJ2-7, with a weak D call TRBD1 (6 bases). The germline gives CDR1 MNHEY, CDR2 SVGAGI. With 5 bases removed from V and 7 bases from J, the gap between germline ends came to 15 bases. The CDR3 contains 13 residues.

The chain is built from TRBV19 and TRBJ1-1; D remains ambiguous. Trimming stripped 7 bases from V and 0 bases from J, with 12 bases between. The germline V gene has CDR1 LNHDA and CDR2 SQIVND (reference sequence). The CDR3 has 14 amino acids. CDR3 sequence (DNA): TGTGCCAGTACCCGGAGCCTGATGAACACTGAAGCTTTCTTT. Its protein is CASTRSLMNTEAFF. Full variable domain (missing parts from reference TRBV19 and TRBJ1-1): DGGITQSPKYLFRKEGQNVTLSCEQNLNHDAMYWYRQDPGQGLRLIYYSQIVNDFQKGDIAEGYSVSREKKESFPLTVTSAQKNPTAFYLCASTRSLMNTEAFFGQGTRLTVV.

The J gene is TRBJ1-1, the V gene TRBV18, with 9 bases identical to TRBD1. CDR1 is KGHSH and CDR2 is LQKENI in the germline V gene. With V trimmed by 6 bases and J by 1 base, 6 bases remained unmatched. This CDR3 has 15 amino acids. In DNA form, the CDR3 reads TGTGCCAGCTCCTCAACAGGGGGCCCGAACACTGAAGCTTTCTTT. The encoded protein is CASSSTGGPNTEAFF.

The rearrangement joins TRBV6-5 to TRBJ1-1; possible D gene TRBD1, 6 bases. Trimming shortened V by 6 bases and J by 0 bases, and 14 bases separated the two germline ends. This CDR3 spans 15 amino acids. Germline V gives CDR1 MNHEY, CDR2 SVGAGI. In DNA, the CDR3 is TGTGCCAGCAGCTACAGGGAGGGAATGAACACTGAAGCTTTCTTT. Translation: CASSYREGMNTEAFF.

V and J are TRBV10-3 and TRBJ1-1, with 10 bases fitting TRBD1. Germline loops: CDR1 ENHRY, CDR2 SYGVKD. The CDR3 extends over 13 amino acids. The ends lost 10 bases at V and 4 bases at J; junction bases unmatched: 6. CDR3 region: CATSGTGVTEAFF. CDR3 in DNA: TGTGCCACTTCCGGGACAGGGGTCACTGAAGCTTTCTTT.

The chain couples TRBV11-2 to TRBJ1-3; possibly TRBD1 for D (6 bases). Germline-derived CDR1 and CDR2 are SGHAT and FQNNGV. V was cut by 3 bases and J by 0 bases, with 15 bases left in between. The CDR3 extends over 17 amino acids. The CDR3 DNA sequence: TGTGCCAGCAGCTTCTTCCGGGACACCGTCTCTGGAAACACCATATATTTT. It is translated as CASSFFRDTVSGNTIYF.

The chain recombines TRBV7-9 with TRBJ1-1; TRBD1 agrees at 7 bases. Trimming at V came to 5 bases and at J to 5 bases, leaving 11 bases not matched to a gene. Germline loops: CDR1 SEHNR, CDR2 FQNEAQ (reference sequence). This CDR3 spans 15 amino acids. Here the CDR3 reads CASSVLQGRRTEAFF. CDR3 coding DNA: TGTGCCAGCAGCGTACTACAGGGGAGACGGACTGAAGCTTTCTTT.

The gene calls are TRBV6-2 or TRBV6-3 and TRBJ2-1; possibly TRBD2 for D (7 bases). V lost 2 bases to trimming and J lost 8 bases, with 28 bases between them. This CDR3 is 19 amino acids long. CDR1 is MNHEY, CDR2 SVGEGT, per germline. CDR3 DNA sequence: TGTGCCAGCAGTTACCCCGGGGGGCGAGAGAGGGTCAATGTGGATGAGCAGTTCTTC. It is translated as CASSYPGGRERVNVDEQFF.

The chain recombines TRBV10-3 with TRBJ1-1; perhaps TRBD1 as D (5 bases). The CDR3 sequence is 14 residues long. In germline, CDR1 is ENHRY, CDR2 SYGVKD. V lost 3 bases and J lost 1, with 9 bases in between. In DNA, the CDR3 is TGTGCCATCAGTGAAGGGACTGGGAACACTGAAGCTTTCTTT. Translated, it gives CAISEGTGNTEAFF.

This chain connects TRBV3-1 (or the pseudogene TRBV3-2) to TRBJ1-4; 7 positions match TRBD1. Germline lookup yields CDR1 LGHDT and CDR2 YNNKEL (reference sequence). The CDR3 runs to 14 residues. The V and J ends lost 3 bases and 5 bases, in that order; junction bases with no gene match: 3. CDR3 protein: CASSQAGGNEKLFF. DNA for the CDR3: TGTGCCAGCAGCCAGGCAGGGGGGAATGAAAAACTGTTTTTT.

The rearrangement links TRBV10-3 to TRBJ2-2; TRBD2 is a possible D gene (7 bases). This CDR3 spans 14 amino acids. V lost 11 bases, J lost 1 base, and 14 bases lay in between. Germline loops: CDR1 ENHRY, CDR2 SYGVKD. CDR3 in amino acids: CALGRGQNTGELFF. The CDR3 coding sequence is TGTGCCTTAGGGAGGGGACAGAACACCGGGGAGCTGTTTTTT.

The chain links TRBV21-1 to TRBJ1-5. TRBV21-1 is assigned pseudogene status. The CDR3 has 15 residues. CDR3 sequence (DNA): TGTGCCAGCAGCAAAGAACCGCGTTTGAGGCAGCCCCAGCATTTT. Protein: CASSKEPRLRQPQHF.